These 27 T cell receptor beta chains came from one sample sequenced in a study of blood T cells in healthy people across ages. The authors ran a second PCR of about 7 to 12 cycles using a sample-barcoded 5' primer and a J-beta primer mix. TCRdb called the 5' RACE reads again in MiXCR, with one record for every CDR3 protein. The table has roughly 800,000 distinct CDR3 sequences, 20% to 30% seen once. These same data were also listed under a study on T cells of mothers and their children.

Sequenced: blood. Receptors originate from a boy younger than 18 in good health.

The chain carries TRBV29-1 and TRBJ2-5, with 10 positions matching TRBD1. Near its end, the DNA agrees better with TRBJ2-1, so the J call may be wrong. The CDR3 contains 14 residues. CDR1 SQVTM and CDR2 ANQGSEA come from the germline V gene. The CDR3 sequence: CSVPTGGIDNEQFF. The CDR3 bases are TGCAGCGTTCCGACAGGGGGCATCGACAATGAGCAGTTCTTC.

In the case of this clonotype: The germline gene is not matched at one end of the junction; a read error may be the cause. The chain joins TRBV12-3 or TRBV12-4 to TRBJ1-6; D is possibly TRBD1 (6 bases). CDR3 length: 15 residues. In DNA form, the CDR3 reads TGTGTCAGCAGTTTCGGGGGGCCCTATAATTCACCCCTCCACTTT. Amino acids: CVSSFGGPYNSPLHF.

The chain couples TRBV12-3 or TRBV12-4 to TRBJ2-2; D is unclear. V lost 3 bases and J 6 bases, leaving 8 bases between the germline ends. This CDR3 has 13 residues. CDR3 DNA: TGTGCCAGCAGTTTCCGGGCCCCCGGGGAGCTGTTTTTT. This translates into CASSFRAPGELFF.

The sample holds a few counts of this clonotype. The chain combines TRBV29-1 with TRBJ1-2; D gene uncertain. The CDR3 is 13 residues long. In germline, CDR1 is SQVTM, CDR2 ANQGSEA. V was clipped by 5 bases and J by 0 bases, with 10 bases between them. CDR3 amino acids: CSVLGQSNYGYTF. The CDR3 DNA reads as TGCAGCGTTCTCGGGCAGTCTAACTATGGCTACACCTTC.

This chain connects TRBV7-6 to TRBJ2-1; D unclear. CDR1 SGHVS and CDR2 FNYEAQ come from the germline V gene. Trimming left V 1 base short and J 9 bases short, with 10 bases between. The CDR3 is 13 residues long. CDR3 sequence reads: CASSLEYGFEQFF. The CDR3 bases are TGTGCCAGCAGCTTAGAGTACGGCTTTGAGCAGTTCTTC.

The CDR3 here is CASSSGLAGETRTDTQYF. CDR3 DNA: TGCGCCAGCAGCTCGGGACTAGCGGGAGAGACCCGCACAGATACGCAGTATTTT. The V call is TRBV5-1, the J call TRBJ2-3; 14 nucleotides agree with TRBD2. The V and J ends lost 3 bases and 1 base, in that order; junction bases with no gene match: 7. The CDR3 spans 18 residues. Germline-derived CDR1 and CDR2 are SGHRS and YFSETQ.

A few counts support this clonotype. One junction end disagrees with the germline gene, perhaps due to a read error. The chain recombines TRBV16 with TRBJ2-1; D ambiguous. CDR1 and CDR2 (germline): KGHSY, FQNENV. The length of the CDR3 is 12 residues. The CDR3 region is CASSPSNNEQLF. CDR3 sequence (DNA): TGTGCCAGCAGCCCCTCGAACAATGAGCAGCTCTTC.

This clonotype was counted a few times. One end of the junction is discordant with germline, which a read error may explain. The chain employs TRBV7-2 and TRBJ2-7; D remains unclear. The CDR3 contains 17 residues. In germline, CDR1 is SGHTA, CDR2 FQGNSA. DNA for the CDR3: TGTGCCAGCAGTTTAGAAAAGATGCAGAGGACGTACTACGAGCAGTACTTC. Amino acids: CASSLEKMQRTYYEQYF.

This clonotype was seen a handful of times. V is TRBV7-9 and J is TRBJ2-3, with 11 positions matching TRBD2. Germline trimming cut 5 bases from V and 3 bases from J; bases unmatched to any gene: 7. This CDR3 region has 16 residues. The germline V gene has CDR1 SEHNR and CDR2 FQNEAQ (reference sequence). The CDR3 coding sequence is TGTGCCAGCAGCGAAAAGACTAGCGGGGAGACAGATACGCAGTATTTT. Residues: CASSEKTSGETDTQYF.

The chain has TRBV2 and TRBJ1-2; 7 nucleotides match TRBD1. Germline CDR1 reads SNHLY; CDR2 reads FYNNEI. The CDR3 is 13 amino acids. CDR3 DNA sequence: TGTATATTCGCCCCGGAGGGGGCGCCTGGCTACACCTTC. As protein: CIFAPEGAPGYTF.

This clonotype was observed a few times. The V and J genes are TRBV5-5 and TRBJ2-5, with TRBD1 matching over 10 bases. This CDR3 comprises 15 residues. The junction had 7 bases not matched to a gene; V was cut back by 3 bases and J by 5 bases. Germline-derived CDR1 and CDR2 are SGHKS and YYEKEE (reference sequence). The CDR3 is CASSYTGTGAETQYF. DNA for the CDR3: TGTGCCAGCAGCTATACCGGGACAGGGGCCGAGACCCAGTACTTC.

Here the CDR3 DNA reads TGTGCCAGCAGCGGAAGGGGACTAGACCCTTGGGAGACCCAGTACTTC. Protein: CASSGRGLDPWETQYF. The rearrangement links TRBV3-1 to TRBJ2-5; 8 positions agree with TRBD2. Trimming cost V 5 bases and J 5 bases; bases outside gene matches: 13. Per germline, CDR1 LGHDT and CDR2 YNNKEL (reference sequence). This CDR3 is built from 16 residues.

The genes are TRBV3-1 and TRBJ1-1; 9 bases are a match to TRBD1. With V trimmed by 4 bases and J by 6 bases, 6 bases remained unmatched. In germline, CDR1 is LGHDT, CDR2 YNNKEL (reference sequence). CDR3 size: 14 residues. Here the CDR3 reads CASSLRDRVSEAFF. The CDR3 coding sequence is TGTGCCAGCAGCCTCCGGGACAGGGTGTCTGAAGCTTTCTTT.

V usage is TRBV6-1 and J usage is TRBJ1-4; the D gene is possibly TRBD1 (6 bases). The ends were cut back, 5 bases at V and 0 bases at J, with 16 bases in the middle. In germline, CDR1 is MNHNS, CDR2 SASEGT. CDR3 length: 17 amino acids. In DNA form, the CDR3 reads TGTGCCAGCAGTCGAGGGGGGGGCGCGGCAACTAATGAAAAACTGTTTTTT. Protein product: CASSRGGGAATNEKLFF.

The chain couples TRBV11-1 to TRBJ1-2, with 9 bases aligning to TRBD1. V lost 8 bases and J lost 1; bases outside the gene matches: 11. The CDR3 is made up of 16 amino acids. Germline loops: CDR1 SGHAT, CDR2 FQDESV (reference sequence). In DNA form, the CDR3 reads TGTGCCAGCGGACGGGACAGGGATGACCTTAACTATGGCTACACCTTC. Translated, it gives CASGRDRDDLNYGYTF.

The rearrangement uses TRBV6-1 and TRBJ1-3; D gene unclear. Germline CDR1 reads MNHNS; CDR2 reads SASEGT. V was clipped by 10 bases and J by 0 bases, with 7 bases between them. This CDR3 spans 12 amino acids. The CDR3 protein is CANKGSGNTIYF. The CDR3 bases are TGTGCCAACAAGGGCTCTGGAAACACCATATATTTT.

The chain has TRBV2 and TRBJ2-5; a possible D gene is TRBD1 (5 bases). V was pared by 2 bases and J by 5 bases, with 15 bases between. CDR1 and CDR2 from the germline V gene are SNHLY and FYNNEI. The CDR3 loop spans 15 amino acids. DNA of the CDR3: TGTGCCAGCAGTGAAAGGGGTAGGCGAACGGAGACCCAGTACTTC. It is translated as CASSERGRRTETQYF.

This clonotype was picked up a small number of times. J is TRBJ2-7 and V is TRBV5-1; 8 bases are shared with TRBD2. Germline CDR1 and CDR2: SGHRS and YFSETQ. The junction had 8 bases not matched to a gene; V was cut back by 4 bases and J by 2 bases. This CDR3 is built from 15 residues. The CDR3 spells CASSLLSGGTYEQYF. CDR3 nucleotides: TGCGCCAGCAGCCTACTAAGCGGGGGCACCTACGAGCAGTACTTC.

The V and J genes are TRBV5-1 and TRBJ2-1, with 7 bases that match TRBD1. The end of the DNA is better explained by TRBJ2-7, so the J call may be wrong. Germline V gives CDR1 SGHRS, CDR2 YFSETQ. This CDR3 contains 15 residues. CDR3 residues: CASSSQGTEFGEQYF. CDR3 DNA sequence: TGCGCCAGCAGCTCCCAGGGGACAGAGTTCGGCGAGCAGTACTTC.

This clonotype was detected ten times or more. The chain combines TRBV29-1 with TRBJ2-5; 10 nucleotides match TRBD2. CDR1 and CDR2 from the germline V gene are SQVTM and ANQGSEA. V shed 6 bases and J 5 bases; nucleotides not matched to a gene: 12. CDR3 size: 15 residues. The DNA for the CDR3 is TGCAGCGTAACCCCAGCGGGGGGGCTTGAGGAGACCCAGTACTTC. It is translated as CSVTPAGGLEETQYF.

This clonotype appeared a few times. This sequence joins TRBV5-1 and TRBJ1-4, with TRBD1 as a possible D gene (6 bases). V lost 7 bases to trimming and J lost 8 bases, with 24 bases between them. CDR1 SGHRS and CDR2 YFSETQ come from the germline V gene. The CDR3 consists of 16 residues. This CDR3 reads CASAPDTGPLEEKLFF. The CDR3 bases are TGCGCCAGCGCCCCCGATACAGGGCCCCTGGAGGAAAAACTGTTTTTT. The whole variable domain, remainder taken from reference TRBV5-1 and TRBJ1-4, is KAGVTQTPRYLIKTRGQQVTLSCSPISGHRSVSWYQQTPGQGLQFLFEYFSETQRNKGNFPGRFSGRQFSNSRSEMNVSTLELGDSALYLCASAPDTGPLEEKLFFGSGTQLSVL.

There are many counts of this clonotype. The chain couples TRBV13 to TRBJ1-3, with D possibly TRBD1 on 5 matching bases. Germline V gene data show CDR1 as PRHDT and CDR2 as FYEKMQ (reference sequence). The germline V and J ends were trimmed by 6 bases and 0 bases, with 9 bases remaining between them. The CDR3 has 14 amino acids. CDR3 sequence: CASSFGGSGNTIYF. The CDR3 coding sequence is TGTGCCAGCAGTTTTGGGGGCTCTGGAAACACCATATATTTT.

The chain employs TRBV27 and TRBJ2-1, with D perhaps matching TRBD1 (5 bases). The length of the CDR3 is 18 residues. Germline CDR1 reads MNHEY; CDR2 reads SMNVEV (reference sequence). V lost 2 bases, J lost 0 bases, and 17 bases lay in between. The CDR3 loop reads CASSLTVWGPSSYNEQFF. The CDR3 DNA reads TGTGCCAGCAGTTTAACGGTCTGGGGCCCAAGCTCCTACAATGAGCAGTTCTTC.

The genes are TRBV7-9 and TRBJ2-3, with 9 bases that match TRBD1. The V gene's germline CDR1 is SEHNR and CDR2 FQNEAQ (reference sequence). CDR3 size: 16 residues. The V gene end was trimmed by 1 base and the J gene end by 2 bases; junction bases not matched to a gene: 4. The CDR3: CASSLGRTGVTDTQYF. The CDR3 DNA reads TGTGCCAGCAGCTTAGGGAGGACAGGGGTCACAGATACGCAGTATTTT.

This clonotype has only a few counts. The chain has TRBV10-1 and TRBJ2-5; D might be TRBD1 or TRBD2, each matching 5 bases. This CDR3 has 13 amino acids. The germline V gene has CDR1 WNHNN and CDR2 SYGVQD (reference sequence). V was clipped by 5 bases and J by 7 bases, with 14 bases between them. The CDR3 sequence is CASSSGTSGTQYF. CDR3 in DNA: TGCGCCAGCAGTTCGGGGACCTCAGGGACCCAGTACTTC.

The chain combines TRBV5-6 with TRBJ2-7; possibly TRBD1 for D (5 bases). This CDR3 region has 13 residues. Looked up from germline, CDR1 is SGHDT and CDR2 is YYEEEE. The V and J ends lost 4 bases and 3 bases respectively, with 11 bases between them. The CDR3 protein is CASSLDTNYEQYF. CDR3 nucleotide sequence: TGTGCCAGCAGCCTGGACACGAACTACGAGCAGTACTTC. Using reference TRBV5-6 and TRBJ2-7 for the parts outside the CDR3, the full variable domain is DAGVTQSPTHLIKTRGQQVTLRCSPKSGHDTVSWYQQALGQGPQFIFQYYEEEERQRGNFPDRFSGHQFPNYSSELNVNALLLGDSALYLCASSLDTNYEQYFGPGTRLTVT.

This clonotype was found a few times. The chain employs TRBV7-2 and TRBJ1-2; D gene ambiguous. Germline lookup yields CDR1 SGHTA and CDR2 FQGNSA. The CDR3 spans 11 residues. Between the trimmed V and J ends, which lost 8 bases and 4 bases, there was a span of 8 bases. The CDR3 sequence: CASPGTYGYTF. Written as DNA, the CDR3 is TGTGCCAGCCCCGGCACCTATGGCTACACCTTC.